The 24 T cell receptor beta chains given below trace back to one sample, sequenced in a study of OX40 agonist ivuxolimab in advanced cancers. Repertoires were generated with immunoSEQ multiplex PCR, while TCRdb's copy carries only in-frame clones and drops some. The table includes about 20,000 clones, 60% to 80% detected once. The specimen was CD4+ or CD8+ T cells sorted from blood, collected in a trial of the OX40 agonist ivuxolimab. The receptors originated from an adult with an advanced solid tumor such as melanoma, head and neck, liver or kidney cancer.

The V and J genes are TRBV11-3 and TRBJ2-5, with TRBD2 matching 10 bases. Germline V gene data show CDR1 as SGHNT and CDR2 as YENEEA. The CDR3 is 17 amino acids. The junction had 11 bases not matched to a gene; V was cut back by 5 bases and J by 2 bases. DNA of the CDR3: TGTGCCAGCAGCCTTGGGGTAGCGGGAGGATCACAAGAGACCCAGTACTTC. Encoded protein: CASSLGVAGGSQETQYF.

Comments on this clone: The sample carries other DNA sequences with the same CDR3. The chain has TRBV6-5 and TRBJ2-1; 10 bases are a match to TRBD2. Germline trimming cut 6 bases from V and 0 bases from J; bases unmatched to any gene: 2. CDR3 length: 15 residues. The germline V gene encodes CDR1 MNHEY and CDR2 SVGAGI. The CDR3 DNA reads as TGTGCCAGCAGCTGGACTAGCGGCTCCTACAATGAGCAGTTCTTC. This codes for CASSWTSGSYNEQFF.

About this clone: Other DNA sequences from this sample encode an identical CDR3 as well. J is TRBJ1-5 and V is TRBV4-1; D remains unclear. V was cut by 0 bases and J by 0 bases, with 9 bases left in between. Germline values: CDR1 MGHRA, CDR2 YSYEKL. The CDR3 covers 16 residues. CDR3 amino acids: CASSQDPSYSNQPQHF. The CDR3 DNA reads TGCGCCAGCAGCCAAGACCCCTCGTATAGCAATCAGCCCCAGCATTTT.

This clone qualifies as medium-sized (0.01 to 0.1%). The CDR3 bases are TGTGCCAGCAGCTTAGCGGGTTCGGTGCGGGAGCAGTTCTTC. Protein: CASSLAGSVREQFF. The chain links TRBV11-2 to TRBJ2-1; D remains unclear. The length of the CDR3 is 14 residues. The V end lost 1 base, the J end lost 10 bases, and 14 bases lay between the germline ends. The germline V gene encodes CDR1 SGHAT and CDR2 FQNNGV. Full variable domain (remainder filled in from reference TRBV11-2 and TRBJ2-1): EAGVAQSPRYKIIEKRQSVAFWCNPISGHATLYWYQQILGQGPKLLIQFQNNGVVDDSQLPKDRFSAERLKGVDSTLKIQPAKLEDSAVYLCASSLAGSVREQFFGPGTRLTVL.

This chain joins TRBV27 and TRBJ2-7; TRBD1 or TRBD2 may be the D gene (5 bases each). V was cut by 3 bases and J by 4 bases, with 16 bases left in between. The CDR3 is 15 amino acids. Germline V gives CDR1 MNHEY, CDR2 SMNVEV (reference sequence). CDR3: CASSLGDPTMYEQYF. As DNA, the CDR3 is TGTGCCAGCAGTTTGGGGGACCCGACCATGTACGAGCAGTACTTC.

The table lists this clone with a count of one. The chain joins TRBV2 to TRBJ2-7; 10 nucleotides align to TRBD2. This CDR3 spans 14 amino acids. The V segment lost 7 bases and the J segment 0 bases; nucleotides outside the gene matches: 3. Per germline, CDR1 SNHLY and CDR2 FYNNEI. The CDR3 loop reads CASTLAGGSYEQYF. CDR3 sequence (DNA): TGTGCCAGCACTTTAGCGGGAGGCTCCTACGAGCAGTACTTC.

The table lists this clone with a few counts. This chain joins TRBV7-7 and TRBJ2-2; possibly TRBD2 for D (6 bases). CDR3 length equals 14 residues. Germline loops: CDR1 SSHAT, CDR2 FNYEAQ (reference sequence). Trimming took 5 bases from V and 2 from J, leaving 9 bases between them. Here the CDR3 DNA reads TGTGCCAGCAGCCTCGGGACTAACACCGGGGAGCTGTTTTTT. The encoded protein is CASSLGTNTGELFF.

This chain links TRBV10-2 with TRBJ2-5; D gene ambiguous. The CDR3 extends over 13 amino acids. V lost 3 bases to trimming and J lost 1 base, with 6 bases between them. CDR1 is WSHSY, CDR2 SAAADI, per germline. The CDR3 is CASSDRSQETQYF. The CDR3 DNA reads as TGCGCCAGCAGTGATAGGAGCCAAGAGACCCAGTACTTC.

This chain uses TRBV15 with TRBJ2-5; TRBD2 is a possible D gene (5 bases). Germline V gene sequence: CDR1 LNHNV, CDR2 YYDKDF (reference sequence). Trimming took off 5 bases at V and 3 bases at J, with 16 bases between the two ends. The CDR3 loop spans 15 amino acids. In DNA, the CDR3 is TGTGCCACCAGCTCCCCGGGGAGCGGAAAAGAGACCCAGTACTTC. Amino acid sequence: CATSSPGSGKETQYF.

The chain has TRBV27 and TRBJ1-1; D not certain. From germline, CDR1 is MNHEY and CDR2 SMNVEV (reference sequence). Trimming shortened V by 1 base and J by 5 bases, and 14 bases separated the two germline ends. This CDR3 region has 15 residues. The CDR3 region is CASSLLGDLRTEAFF. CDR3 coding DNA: TGTGCCAGCAGTTTATTGGGTGACCTCCGAACTGAAGCTTTCTTT.

The CDR3: CASSPLMLGYEQYF. The CDR3 bases are TGTGCCAGCAGCCCCCTCATGTTGGGTTACGAGCAGTACTTC. V usage is TRBV9 and J usage is TRBJ2-7, with no clear D. The germline V and J ends were trimmed by 4 bases and 4 bases, with 15 bases remaining between them. Germline V gene data show CDR1 as SGDLS and CDR2 as YYNGEE. This CDR3 has 14 amino acids.

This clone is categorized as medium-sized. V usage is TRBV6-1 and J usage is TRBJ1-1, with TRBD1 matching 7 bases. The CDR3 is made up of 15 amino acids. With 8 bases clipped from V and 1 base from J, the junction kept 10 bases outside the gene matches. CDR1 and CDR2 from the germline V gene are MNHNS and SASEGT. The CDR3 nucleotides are TGTGCCAGCTCTCACAGGGGAGGGTCGAACACTGAAGCTTTCTTT. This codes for CASSHRGGSNTEAFF.

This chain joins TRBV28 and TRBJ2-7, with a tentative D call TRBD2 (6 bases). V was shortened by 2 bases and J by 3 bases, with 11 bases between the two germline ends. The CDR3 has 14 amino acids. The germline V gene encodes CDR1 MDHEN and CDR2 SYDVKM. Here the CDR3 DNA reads TGTGCCAGCAGTTTAGGGCTAGCGATCTACGAGCAGTACTTC. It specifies CASSLGLAIYEQYF.

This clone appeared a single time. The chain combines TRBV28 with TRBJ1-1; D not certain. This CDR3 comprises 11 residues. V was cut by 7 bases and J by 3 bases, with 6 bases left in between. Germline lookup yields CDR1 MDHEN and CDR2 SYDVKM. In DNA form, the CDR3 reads TGTGCCAGCAATGTAGACACTGAAGCTTTCTTT. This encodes CASNVDTEAFF.

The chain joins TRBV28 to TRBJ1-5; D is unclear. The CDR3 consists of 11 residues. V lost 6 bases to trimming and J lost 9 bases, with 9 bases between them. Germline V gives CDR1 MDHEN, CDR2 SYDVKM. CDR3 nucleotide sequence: TGTGCCAGCAGCCTACATCGGCCCCAGCATTTT. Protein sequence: CASSLHRPQHF.

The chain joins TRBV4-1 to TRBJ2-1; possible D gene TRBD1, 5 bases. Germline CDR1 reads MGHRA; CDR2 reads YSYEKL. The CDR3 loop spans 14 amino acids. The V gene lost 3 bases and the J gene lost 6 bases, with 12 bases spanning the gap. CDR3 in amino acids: CASSQGSRGNEQFF. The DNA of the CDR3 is TGCGCCAGCAGCCAGGGGTCTAGGGGCAATGAGCAGTTCTTC.

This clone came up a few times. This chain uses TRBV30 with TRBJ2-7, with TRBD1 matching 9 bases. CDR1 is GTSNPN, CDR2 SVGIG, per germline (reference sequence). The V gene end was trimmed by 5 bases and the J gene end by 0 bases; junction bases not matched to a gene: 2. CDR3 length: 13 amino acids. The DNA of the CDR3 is TGTGCCTGGGGGACAGGGTACTCCTACGAGCAGTACTTC. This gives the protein CAWGTGYSYEQYF.

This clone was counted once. CDR3 protein: CSVEDPLLLENTDTQYF. CDR3 bases: TGCAGCGTTGAAGATCCCCTACTATTGGAGAACACAGATACGCAGTATTTT. The chain links TRBV29-1 to TRBJ2-3; D is unresolved. The V gene's germline CDR1 is SQVTM and CDR2 ANQGSEA. The V and J ends lost 0 bases and 2 bases respectively, with 18 bases between them. This CDR3 comprises 17 residues.

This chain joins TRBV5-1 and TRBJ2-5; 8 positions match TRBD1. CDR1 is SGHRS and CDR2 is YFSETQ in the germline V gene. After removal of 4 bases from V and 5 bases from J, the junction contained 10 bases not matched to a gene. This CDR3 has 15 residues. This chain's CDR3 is CASSRGQASGETQYF. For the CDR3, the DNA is TGCGCCAGCAGCAGGGGACAGGCCTCGGGTGAGACCCAGTACTTC.

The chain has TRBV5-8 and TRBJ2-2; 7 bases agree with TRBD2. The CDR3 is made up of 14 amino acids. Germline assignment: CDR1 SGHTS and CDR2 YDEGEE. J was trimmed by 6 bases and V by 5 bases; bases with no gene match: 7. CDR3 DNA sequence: TGTGCCAGCAGAGACCCGCGGGAGCCCGGGGAGCTGTTTTTT. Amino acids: CASRDPREPGELFF.

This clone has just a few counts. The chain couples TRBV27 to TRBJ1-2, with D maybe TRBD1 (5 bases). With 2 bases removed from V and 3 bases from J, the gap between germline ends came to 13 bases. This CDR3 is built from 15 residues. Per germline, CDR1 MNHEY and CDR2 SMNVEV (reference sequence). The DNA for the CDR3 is TGTGCCAGCAGTTTAAAGTCGGGGGGAGACTATGGCTACACCTTC. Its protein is CASSLKSGGDYGYTF.

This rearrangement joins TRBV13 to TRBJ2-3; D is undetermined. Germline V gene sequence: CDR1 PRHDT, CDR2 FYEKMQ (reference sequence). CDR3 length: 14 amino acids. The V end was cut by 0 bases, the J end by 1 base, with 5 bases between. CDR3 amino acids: CASSLGGRTDTQYF. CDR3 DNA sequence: TGTGCCAGCAGCTTAGGCGGTCGCACAGATACGCAGTATTTT.

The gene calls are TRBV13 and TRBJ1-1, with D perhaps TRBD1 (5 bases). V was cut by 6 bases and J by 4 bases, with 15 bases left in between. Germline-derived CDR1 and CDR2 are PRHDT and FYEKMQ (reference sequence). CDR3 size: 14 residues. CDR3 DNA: TGTGCCAGCAGTTCGGGGGAGCGCATCACTGAAGCTTTCTTT. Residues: CASSSGERITEAFF. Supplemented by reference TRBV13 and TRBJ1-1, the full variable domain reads AAGVIQSPRHLIKEKRETATLKCYPIPRHDTVYWYQQGPGQDPQFLISFYEKMQSDKGSIPDRFSAQQFSDYHSELNMSSLELGDSALYFCASSSGERITEAFFGQGTRLTVV.

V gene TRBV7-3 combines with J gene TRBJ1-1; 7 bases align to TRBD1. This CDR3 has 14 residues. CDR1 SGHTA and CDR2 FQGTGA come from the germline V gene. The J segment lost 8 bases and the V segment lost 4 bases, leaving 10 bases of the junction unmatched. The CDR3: CASSSETGLTEAFF. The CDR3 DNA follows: TGTGCCAGCAGCTCGGAGACAGGGCTAACGGAAGCTTTCTTT.